One sample yielded the 6 T cell receptor beta chains listed below, sequenced in a study of blood T cells in healthy people across ages. The authors ran a second PCR of about 7 to 11 cycles using a sample-barcoded 5' primer and a J-beta primer mix. TCRdb re-analysed the 5' RACE reads in MiXCR, keeping a single row per CDR3 protein. The data hold around 800,000 distinct CDR3 sequences, with about half observed a single time. Sequenced input: blood. The origin of the receptors is a man at least 80 years old in good health.

This clonotype has only one observation. The chain recombines TRBV27 with TRBJ2-4; D possibly corresponds to TRBD2 (5 bases). The J call may be wrong; the DNA end is better matched by TRBJ2-7. The germline V gene has CDR1 MNHEY and CDR2 SMNVEV (reference sequence). The CDR3 loop spans 15 amino acids. The CDR3 here is CANSNTRGLNYEQYF. In nucleotides, the CDR3 is TGTGCCAATTCCAACACCCGGGGTCTAAACTACGAGCAGTACTTC.

This clonotype has more than one count but fewer than ten. V and J are TRBV20-1 and TRBJ2-7; TRBD2 matches at 8 bases. Losses at the gene ends were 3 bases for V and 3 bases for J; bases not matched to a gene: 7. CDR1 is DFQATT, CDR2 SNEGSKA, per germline (reference sequence). This CDR3 contains 14 residues. The CDR3 region has the DNA TGCAGTGCTAGTGATAGCGGGACCCTCTACGAGCAGTACTTC. This sequence encodes CSASDSGTLYEQYF.

This clonotype was seen only once. The gene calls are TRBV27 and TRBJ2-7; 8 bases align to TRBD1. Per germline, CDR1 MNHEY and CDR2 SMNVEV (reference sequence). V shed 3 bases, J shed 2 bases, and the junction held 6 bases outside the gene matches. The CDR3 spans 15 residues. CDR3 sequence reads: CASSFAETGAYEQYF. The CDR3 nucleotides are TGTGCCAGCAGTTTTGCTGAGACAGGGGCCTACGAGCAGTACTTC.

The chain uses TRBV4-2 and TRBJ1-1; D possibly corresponds to TRBD1 (5 bases). This CDR3 region has 13 residues. Germline V gene sequence: CDR1 LGHNA, CDR2 YNFKEQ. The germline V and J ends were trimmed by 8 bases and 4 bases, with 14 bases remaining between them. The DNA for the CDR3 is TGTGCCAGCTTACTCAGGGCGGGCACTGAAGCTTTCTTT. Amino acid sequence: CASLLRAGTEAFF.

The table lists this clonotype with many counts. The chain couples TRBV6-6 to TRBJ2-1; tentatively, D is TRBD2 (5 bases). Trimming cost V 6 bases and J 8 bases, with 14 bases left between them. Germline-derived CDR1 and CDR2 are MNHNY and SVGAGI (reference sequence). The CDR3 consists of 13 residues. For the CDR3, the DNA is TGTGCCAGCAGGGAGACTACTCTCTATGAGCAGTTCTTC. It specifies CASRETTLYEQFF.

The genes are TRBV18 and TRBJ2-4; D unclear. The germline V gene encodes CDR1 KGHSH and CDR2 LQKENI. V was trimmed by 0 bases and J by 6 bases, leaving 18 bases between them. The CDR3 loop spans 17 amino acids. CDR3 sequence reads: CASSPPNGFAHLNIQYF. For the CDR3, the DNA is TGTGCCAGCTCACCACCGAACGGGTTTGCCCATTTAAACATTCAGTACTTC.